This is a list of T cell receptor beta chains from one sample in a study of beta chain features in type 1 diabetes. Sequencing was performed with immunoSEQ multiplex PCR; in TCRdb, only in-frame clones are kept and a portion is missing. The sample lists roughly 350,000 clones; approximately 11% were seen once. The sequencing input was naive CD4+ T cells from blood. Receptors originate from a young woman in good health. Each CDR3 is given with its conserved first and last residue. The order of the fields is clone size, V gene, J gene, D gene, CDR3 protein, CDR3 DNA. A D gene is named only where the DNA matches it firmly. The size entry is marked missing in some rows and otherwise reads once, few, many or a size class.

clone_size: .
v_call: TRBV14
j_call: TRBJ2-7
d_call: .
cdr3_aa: CASSPGGDRIPYEQYF
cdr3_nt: TGTGCCAGCAGTCCCGGCGGGGACAGAATCCCCTACGAGCAGTACTTC

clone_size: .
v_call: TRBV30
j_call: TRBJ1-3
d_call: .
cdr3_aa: CAWTGAGNTIYF
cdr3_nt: TGTGCCTGGACCGGGGCTGGAAACACCATATATTTT

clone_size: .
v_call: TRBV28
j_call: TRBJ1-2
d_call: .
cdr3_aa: CASGPPYGYTF
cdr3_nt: TGTGCCAGTGGCCCTCCCTATGGCTACACCTTC

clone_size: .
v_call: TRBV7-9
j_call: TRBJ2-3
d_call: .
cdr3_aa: CASSSRTSTDTQYF
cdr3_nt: TGTGCCAGCAGCTCTCGGACTAGCACAGATACGCAGTATTTT

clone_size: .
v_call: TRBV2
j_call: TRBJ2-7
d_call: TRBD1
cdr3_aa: CASKGQGSSYEQYF
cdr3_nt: TGTGCCAGCAAGGGACAGGGCAGCTCCTACGAGCAGTACTTC

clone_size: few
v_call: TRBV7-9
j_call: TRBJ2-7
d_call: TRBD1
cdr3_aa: CASSLTLTSDRGQSYEQYF
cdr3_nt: TGTGCCAGCAGCTTAACCTTGACCTCCGACAGGGGGCAGTCCTACGAGCAGTACTTC

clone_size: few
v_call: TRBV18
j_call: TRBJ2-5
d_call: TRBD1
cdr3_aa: CASSQPGQRETQYF
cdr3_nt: TGTGCCAGCTCACAACCGGGACAGAGAGAGACCCAGTACTTC

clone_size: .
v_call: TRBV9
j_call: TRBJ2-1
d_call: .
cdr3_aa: CASSVGDSSYNEQFF
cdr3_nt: TGTGCCAGCAGCGTAGGGGACTCCTCCTACAATGAGCAGTTCTTC

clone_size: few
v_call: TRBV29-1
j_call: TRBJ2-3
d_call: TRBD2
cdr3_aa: CSVALAGGTDTQYF
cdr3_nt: TGCAGCGTTGCCCTAGCGGGAGGCACAGATACGCAGTATTTT

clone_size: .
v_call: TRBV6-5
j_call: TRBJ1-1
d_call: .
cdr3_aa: CASSYSSGVTEAFF
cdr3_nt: TGTGCCAGCAGTTACTCGAGCGGGGTCACTGAAGCTTTCTTT

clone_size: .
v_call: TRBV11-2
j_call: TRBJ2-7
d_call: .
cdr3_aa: CASSSGTPLVQYF
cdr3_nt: TGTGCCAGCAGCTCCGGGACACCCCTAGTGCAGTACTTC

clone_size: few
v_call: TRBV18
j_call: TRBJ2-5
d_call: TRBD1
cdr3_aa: CASSPPGQGVETQYF
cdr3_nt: TGTGCCAGCTCACCACCGGGCCAGGGGGTGGAGACCCAGTACTTC

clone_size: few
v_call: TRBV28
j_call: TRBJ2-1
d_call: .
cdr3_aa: CASKEGYNEQFF
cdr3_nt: TGTGCCAGCAAGGAGGGATACAATGAGCAGTTCTTC

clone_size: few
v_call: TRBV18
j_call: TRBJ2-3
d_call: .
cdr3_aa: CASSPLRRPSTDTQYF
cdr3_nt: TGTGCCAGCTCACCTCTGAGGAGGCCCTCCACAGATACGCAGTATTTT

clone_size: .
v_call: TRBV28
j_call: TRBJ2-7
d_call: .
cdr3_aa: CASSIFEEQYF
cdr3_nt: TGTGCCAGCAGTATTTTCGAGGAGCAGTACTTC

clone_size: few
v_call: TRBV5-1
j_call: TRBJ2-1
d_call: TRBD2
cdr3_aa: CASSLGLASGRASEQFF
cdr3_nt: TGCGCCAGCAGCTTGGGGCTGGCTAGCGGGAGGGCAAGTGAGCAGTTCTTC

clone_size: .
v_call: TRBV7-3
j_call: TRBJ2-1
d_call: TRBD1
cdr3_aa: CASSIQGSVYYNEQFF
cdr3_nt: TGTGCCAGCAGCATACAGGGGTCCGTCTACTACAATGAGCAGTTCTTC

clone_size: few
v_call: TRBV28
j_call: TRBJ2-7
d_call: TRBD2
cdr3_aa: CASSSSGGYEQYF
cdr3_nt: TGTGCCAGCAGTTCCAGCGGGGGCTACGAGCAGTACTTC

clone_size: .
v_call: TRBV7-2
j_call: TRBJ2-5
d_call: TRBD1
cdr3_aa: CASRKGQGEETQYF
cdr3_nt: TGTGCCAGCAGAAAGGGACAGGGAGAAGAGACCCAGTACTTC

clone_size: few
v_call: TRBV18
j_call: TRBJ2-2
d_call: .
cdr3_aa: CASSPLAGPNTGELFF
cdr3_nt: TGTGCCAGCTCACCCCTTGCGGGGCCGAACACCGGGGAGCTGTTTTTT

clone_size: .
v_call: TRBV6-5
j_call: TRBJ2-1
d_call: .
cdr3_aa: CASSDPGYEQFF
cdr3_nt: TGTGCCAGCAGTGATCCAGGGTATGAGCAGTTCTTC

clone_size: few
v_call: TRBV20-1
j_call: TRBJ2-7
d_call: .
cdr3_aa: CSASTRDEQYF
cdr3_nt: TGCAGTGCCTCAACGCGGGACGAGCAGTACTTC